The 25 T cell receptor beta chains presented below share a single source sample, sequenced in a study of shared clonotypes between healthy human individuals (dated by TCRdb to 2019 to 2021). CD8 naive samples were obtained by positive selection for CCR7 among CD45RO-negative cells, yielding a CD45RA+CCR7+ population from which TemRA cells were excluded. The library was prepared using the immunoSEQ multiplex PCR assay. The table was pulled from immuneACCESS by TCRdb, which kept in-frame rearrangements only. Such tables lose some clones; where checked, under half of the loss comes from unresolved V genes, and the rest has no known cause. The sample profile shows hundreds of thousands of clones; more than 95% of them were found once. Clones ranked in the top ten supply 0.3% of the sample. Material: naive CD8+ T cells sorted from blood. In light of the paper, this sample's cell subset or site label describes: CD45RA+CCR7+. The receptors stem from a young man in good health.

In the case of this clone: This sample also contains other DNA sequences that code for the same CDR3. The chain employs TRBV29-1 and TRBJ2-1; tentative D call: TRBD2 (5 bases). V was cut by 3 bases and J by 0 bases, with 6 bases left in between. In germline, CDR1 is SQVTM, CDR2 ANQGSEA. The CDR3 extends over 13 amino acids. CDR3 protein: CSVESGSYNEQFF. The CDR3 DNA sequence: TGCAGCGTTGAGAGCGGCTCCTACAATGAGCAGTTCTTC.

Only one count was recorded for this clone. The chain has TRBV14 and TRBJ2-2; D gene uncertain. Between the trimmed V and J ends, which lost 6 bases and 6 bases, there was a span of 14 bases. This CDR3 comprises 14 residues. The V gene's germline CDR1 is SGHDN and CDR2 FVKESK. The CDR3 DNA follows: TGTGCCAGCAGTAGTGCTAGGGAATCCGGGGAGCTGTTTTTT. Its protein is CASSSARESGELFF.

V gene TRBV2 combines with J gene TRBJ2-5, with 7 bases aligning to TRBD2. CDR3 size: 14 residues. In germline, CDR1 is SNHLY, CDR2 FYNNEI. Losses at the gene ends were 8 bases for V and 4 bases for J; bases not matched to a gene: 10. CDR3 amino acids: CASRTSAYGETQYF. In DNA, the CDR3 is TGTGCCAGCCGAACTAGCGCCTACGGAGAGACCCAGTACTTC.

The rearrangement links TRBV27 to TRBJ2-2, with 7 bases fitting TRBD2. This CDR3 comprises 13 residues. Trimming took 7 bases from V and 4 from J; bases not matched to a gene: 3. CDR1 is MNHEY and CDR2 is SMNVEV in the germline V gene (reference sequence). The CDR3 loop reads CASKRGGTGELFF. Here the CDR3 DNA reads TGTGCCAGCAAGCGGGGTGGCACCGGGGAGCTGTTTTTT.

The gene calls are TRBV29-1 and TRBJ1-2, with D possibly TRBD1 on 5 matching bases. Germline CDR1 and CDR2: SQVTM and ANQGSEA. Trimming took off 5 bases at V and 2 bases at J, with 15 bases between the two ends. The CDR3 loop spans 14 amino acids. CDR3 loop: CSVLSTGLNYGYTF. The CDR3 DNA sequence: TGCAGCGTTTTGAGTACAGGACTCAACTATGGCTACACCTTC.

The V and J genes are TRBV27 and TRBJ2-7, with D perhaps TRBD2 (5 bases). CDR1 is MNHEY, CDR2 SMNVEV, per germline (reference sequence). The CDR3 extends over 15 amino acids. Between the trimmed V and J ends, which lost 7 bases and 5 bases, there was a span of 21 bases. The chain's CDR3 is CASTELGLELNEQYF. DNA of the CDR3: TGTGCCAGCACCGAACTAGGGTTAGAGCTCAACGAGCAGTACTTC.

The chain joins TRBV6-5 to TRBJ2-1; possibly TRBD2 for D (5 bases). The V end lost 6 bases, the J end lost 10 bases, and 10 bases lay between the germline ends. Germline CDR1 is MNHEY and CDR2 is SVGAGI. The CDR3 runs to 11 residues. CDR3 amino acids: CASSPGGEQFF. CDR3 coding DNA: TGTGCCAGCAGCCCGGGCGGGGAGCAGTTCTTC.

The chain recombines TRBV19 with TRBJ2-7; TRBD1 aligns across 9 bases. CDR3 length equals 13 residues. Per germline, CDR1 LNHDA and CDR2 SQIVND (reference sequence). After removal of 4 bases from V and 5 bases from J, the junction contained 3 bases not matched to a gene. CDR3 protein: CASSKDRGHEQYF. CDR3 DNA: TGTGCCAGTAGTAAGGACAGGGGCCACGAGCAGTACTTC.

The CDR3 protein is CASSPQTSGRETQYF. The DNA for the CDR3 is TGTGCCAGCAGCCCACAGACTAGCGGGAGAGAGACCCAGTACTTC. The V and J genes are TRBV9 and TRBJ2-5; 12 bases fit TRBD2. Germline V gives CDR1 SGDLS, CDR2 YYNGEE. Trimming took 4 bases from V and 4 from J; bases not matched to a gene: 5. This CDR3 contains 15 residues. Looking up the rest from reference TRBV9 and TRBJ2-5 gives the full variable domain: DSGVTQTPKHLITATGQRVTLRCSPRSGDLSVYWYQQSLDQGLQFLIQYYNGEERAKGNILERFSAQQFPDLHSELNLSSLELGDSALYFCASSPQTSGRETQYFGPGTRLLVL.

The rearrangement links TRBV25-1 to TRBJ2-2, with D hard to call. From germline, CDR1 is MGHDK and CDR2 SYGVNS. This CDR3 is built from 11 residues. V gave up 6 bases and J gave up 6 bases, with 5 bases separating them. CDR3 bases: TGTGCCAGCAGGAATGCCGGGGAGCTGTTTTTT. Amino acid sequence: CASRNAGELFF.

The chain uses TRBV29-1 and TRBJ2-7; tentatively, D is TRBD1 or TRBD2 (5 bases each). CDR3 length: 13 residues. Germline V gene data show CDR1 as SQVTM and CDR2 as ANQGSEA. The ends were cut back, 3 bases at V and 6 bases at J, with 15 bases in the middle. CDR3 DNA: TGCAGCGTTGATGGGACGGTGGCGGGCGAGCAGTACTTC. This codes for CSVDGTVAGEQYF.

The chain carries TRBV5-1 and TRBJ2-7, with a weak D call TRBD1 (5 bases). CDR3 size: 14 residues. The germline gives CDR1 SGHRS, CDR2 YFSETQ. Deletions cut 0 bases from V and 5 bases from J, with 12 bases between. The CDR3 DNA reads TGCGCCAGCAGCTTGGCCCCAGGGTTGGACGAGCAGTACTTC. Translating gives CASSLAPGLDEQYF. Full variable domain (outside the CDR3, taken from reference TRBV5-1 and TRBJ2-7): KAGVTQTPRYLIKTRGQQVTLSCSPISGHRSVSWYQQTPGQGLQFLFEYFSETQRNKGNFPGRFSGRQFSNSRSEMNVSTLELGDSALYLCASSLAPGLDEQYFGPGTRLTVT.

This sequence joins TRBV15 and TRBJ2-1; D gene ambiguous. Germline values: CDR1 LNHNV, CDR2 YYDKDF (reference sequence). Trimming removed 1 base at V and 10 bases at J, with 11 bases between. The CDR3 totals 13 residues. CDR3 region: CATSRGESGEQFF. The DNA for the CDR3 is TGTGCCACCAGCAGAGGAGAGTCGGGCGAGCAGTTCTTC.

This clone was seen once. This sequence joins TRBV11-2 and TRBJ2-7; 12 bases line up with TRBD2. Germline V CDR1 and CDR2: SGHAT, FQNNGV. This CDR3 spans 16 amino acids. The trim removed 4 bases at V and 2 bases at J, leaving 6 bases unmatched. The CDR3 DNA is TGTGCCAGCAGCTCCCCGACTAGCGGGGGAGCCTACGAGCAGTACTTC. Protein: CASSSPTSGGAYEQYF.

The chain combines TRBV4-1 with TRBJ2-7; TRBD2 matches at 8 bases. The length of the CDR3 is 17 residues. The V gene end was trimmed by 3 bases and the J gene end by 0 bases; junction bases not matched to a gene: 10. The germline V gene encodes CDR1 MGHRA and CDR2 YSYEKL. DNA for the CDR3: TGCGCCAGCAGCCATCCCTCTACCGGGACTAGCTCCTACGAGCAGTACTTC. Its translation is CASSHPSTGTSSYEQYF.

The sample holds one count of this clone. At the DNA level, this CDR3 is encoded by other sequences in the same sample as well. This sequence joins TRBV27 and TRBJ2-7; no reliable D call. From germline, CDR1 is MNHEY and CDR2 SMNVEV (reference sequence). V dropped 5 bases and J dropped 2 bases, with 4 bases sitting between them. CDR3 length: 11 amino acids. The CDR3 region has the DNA TGTGCCAGCAGTACACCCTACGAGCAGTACTTC. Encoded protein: CASSTPYEQYF.

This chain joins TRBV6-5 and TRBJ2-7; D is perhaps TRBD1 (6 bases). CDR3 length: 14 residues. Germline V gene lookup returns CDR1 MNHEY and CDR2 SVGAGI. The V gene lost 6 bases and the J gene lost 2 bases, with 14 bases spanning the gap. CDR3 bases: TGTGCCAGCAGCTCCCAGGGGATCGCCTACGAGCAGTACTTC. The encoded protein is CASSSQGIAYEQYF.

The CDR3 sequence is CASSFVSTAGELFF. The CDR3 nucleotides read TGTGCCAGCAGCTTCGTCTCCACGGCGGGGGAGCTGTTTTTT. The chain couples TRBV7-3 to TRBJ2-2, with D unclear. Looked up from germline, CDR1 is SGHTA and CDR2 is FQGTGA. V shed 3 bases and J shed 8 bases, with 13 bases lying between them. This CDR3 contains 14 residues.

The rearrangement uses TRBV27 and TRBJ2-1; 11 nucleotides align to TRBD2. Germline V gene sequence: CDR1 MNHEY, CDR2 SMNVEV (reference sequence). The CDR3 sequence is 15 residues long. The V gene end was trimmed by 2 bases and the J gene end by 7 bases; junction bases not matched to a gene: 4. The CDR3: CASSLLAGGGNEQFF. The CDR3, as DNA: TGTGCCAGCAGTTTACTAGCGGGAGGAGGTAATGAGCAGTTCTTC.

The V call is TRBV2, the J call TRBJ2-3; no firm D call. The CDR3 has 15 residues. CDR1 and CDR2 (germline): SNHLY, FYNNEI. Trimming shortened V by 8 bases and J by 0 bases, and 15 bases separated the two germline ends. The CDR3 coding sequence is TGTGCCAGCTCCATGGGCAGGTTTAGCACAGATACGCAGTATTTT. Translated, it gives CASSMGRFSTDTQYF.

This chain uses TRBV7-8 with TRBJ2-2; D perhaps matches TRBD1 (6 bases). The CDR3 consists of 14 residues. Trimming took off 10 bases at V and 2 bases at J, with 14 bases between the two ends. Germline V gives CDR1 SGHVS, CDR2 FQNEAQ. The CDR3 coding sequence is TGTGCCACAACCTACAGGGAAAACACCGGGGAGCTGTTTTTT. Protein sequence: CATTYRENTGELFF. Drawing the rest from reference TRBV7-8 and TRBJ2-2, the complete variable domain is GAGVSQSPRYKVAKRGQDVALRCDPISGHVSLFWYQQALGQGPEFLTYFQNEAQLDKSGLPSDRFFAERPEGSVSTLKIQRTQQEDSAVYLCATTYRENTGELFFGEGSRLTVL.

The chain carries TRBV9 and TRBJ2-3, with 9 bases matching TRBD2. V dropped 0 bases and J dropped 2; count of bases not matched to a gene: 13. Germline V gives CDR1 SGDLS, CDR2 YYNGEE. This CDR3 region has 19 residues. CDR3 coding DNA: TGTGCCAGCAGCGTAGAGAGGGGTGTGGGACTAGCCTTCACAGATACGCAGTATTTT. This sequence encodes CASSVERGVGLAFTDTQYF.

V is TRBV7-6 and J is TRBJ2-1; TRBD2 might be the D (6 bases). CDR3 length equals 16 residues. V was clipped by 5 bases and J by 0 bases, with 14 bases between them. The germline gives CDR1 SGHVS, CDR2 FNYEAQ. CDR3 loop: CASSNTGESSYNEQFF. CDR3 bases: TGTGCCAGCAGCAATACGGGGGAAAGCTCCTACAATGAGCAGTTCTTC.

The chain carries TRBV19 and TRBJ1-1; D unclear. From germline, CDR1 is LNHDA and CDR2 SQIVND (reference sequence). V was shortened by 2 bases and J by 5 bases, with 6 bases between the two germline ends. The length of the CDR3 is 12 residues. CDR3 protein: CASSISRTEAFF. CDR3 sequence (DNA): TGTGCCAGTAGTATATCTAGGACTGAAGCTTTCTTT.

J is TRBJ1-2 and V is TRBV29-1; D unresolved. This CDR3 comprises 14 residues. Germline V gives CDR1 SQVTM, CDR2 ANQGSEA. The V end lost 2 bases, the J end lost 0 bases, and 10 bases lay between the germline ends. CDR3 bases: TGCAGCGTTGAAACAGCTCCTTCTAACTATGGCTACACCTTC. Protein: CSVETAPSNYGYTF.